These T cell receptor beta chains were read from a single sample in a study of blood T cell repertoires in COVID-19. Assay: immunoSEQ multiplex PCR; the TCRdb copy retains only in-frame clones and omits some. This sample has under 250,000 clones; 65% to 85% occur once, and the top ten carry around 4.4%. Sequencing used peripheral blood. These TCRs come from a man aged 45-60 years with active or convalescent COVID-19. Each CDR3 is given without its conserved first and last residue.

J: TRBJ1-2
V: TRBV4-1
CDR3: ASSQSGSPANYGYT

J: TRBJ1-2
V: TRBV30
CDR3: AWSVQGSDGYT

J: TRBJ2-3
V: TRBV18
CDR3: ASSPTVQQGVGTDTQY

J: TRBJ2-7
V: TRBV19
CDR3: ASRGGGQGKRYEQY

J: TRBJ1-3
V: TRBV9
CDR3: ASSVDLMRGGAAGNTIY

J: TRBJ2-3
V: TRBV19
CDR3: ASSNFGGEGLTGTQY

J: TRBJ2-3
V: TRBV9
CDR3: ASSVVDSGPQY

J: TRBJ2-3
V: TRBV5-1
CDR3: ASSLEGARGQY

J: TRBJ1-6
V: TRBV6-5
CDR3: ASRESSYNSPLH

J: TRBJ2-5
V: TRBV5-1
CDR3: ASSLGGEETQY

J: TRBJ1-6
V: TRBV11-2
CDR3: ASSSRTGLASPLH

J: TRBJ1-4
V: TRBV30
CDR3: AWSVLEGANEKLF

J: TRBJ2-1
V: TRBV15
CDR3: ATSRDQGEEQF

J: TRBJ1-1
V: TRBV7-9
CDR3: ASSLDRGQKRTEAF

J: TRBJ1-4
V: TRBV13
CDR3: ASSFRGQPTTNEKLF

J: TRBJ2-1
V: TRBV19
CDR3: ASSIASGTSGGNEQF

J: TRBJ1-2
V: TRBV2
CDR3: ASSERTTSSYGYT

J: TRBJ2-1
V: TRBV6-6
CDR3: ASAGGTGGRNEQF

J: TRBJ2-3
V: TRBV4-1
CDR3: ASSFPTGEANTQY

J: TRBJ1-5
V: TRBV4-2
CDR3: ASSQGHDSNQPQH

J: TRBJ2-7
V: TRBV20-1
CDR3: SASWQPYEQY

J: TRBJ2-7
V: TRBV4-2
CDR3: ASSQDLRGPLSYEQY

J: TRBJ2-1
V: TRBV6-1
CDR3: ASSEADSGLDNEQF

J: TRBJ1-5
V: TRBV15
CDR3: ATSRVLNQPQH

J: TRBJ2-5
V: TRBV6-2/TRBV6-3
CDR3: ASSYIQRGGETQY

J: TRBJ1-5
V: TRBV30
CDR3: AWSASGDQPQH

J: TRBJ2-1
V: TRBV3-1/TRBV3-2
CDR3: ASSQDLISYNEQF